These 5 T cell receptor beta chains share one sample of origin, sequenced in a study of T cell responses to AZD1222 COVID-19 vaccine. Sequencing used immunoSEQ multiplex PCR; TCRdb keeps in-frame clones, though not all of them. Of around 100,000 clones in the sample, around 91% are singletons; the top ten hold about 5%. The starting material was peripheral blood, obtained on day 0 of AZD1222 vaccination. The origin of the receptors is an adult in good health.

This chain uses TRBV4-1 with TRBJ2-3, with D perhaps matching TRBD1 (5 bases). Germline CDR1 and CDR2: MGHRA and YSYEKL. The CDR3 extends over 16 amino acids. Trimming stripped 7 bases from V and 2 bases from J, with 19 bases between. The CDR3 DNA is TGCGCCAGCACCCAGGGTTCCTACACCCTCACAGATACGCAGTATTTT. Amino acid sequence: CASTQGSYTLTDTQYF.

The chain carries TRBV29-1 and TRBJ1-5; 8 bases match TRBD1. The V segment lost 4 bases and the J segment 7 bases; nucleotides outside the gene matches: 6. CDR3 length: 13 amino acids. Germline CDR1 is SQVTM and CDR2 is ANQGSEA. For the CDR3, the DNA is TGCAGCGTTGGACAGGGGCAGGGGCAGCCCCAGCATTTT. This codes for CSVGQGQGQPQHF.

In DNA, the CDR3 is TGCGCCAGCAGAAAAGACGCGAGCTCCTATAATTCACCCCTCCACTTT. Its protein is CASRKDASSYNSPLHF. The chain links TRBV10-1 to TRBJ1-6; no clear D gene. CDR1 and CDR2 (germline): WNHNN, SYGVQD (reference sequence). The V gene lost 6 bases and the J gene lost 0 bases, with 12 bases spanning the gap. The CDR3 runs to 16 residues.

J is TRBJ1-3 and V is TRBV9, with a possible D match to TRBD1 (6 bases). The CDR3 loop spans 14 amino acids. Trimming took 0 bases from V and 4 from J, leaving 8 bases between them. The germline CDR1 and CDR2 sequences are SGDLS and YYNGEE. CDR3 sequence reads: CASSVGQDGNTIYF. CDR3 sequence (DNA): TGTGCCAGCAGCGTAGGACAGGACGGAAACACCATATATTTT.

This clone has a handful of counts. The CDR3 is CASSERGGGRQPQHF. In DNA, the CDR3 is TGTGCCAGCAGCGAAAGGGGGGGTGGGCGTCAGCCCCAGCATTTT. The chain recombines TRBV2 with TRBJ1-5; D may be TRBD1 (6 bases). The CDR3 contains 15 residues. The germline V gene has CDR1 SNHLY and CDR2 FYNNEI. V lost 6 bases and J lost 6, with 18 bases in between.